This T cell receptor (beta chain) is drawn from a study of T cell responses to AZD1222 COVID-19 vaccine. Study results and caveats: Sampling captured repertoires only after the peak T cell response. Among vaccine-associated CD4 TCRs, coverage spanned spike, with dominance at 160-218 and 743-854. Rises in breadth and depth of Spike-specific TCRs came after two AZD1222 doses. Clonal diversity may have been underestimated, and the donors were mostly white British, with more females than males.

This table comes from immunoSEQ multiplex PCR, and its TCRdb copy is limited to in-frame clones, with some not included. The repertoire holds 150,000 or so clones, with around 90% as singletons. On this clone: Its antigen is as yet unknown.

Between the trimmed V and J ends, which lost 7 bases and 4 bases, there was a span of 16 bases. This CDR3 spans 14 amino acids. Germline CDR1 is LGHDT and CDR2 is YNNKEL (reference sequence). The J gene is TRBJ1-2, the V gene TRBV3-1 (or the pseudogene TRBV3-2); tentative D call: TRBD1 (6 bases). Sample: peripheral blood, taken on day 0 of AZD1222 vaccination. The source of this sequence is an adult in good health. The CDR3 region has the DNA TGTGCCAGCACCGTCCGGGGGCTGATCTATGGCTACACCTTC. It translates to CASTVRGLIYGYTF.